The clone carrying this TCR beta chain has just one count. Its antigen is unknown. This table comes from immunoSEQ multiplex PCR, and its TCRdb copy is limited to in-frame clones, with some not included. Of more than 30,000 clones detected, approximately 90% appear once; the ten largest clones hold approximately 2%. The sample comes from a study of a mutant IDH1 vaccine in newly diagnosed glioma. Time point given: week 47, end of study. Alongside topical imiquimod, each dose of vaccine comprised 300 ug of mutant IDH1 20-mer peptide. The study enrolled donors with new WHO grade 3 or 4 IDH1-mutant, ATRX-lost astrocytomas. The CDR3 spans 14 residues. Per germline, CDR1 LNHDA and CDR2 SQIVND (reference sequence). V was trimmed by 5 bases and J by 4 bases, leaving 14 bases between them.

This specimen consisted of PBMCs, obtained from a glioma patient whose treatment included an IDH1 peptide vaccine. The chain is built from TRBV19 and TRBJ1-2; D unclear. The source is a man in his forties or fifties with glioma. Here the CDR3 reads CASSETDKAYGYTF. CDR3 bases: TGTGCCAGTAGTGAAACAGACAAGGCCTATGGCTACACCTTC.